This T cell receptor beta chain was observed in a study of human T cells and chemical hapten exposure. Time point defined: patch test 1, 2 weeks after DPC sensitization. Treatment denoted: therapeutic diphenylcyclopropenone sensitization with weekly scalp DPC. Study outcomes and limitations: Donor immune responses may differ from healthy people's, since all donors had alopecia. Expanded TCR sets contained significantly more large CDR3 similarity clusters than controls. Counts of TCRs above 1 in 1000 frequency stayed unchanged with DPC sensitization.

Ten or more counts support this clonotype. The antigen is unknown. In the original workflow: Counts of TCRs in each sample centred on a median of 95,638 and extended from around 24,000 to 710,000. MiXCR, run by TCRdb on the RACE reads, gives a single entry per CDR3 protein. The V and J calls, along with clone size, are taken from TCRdb and not from the paper's own processing. The sample contains around 380,000 distinct CDR3 sequences, roughly 5% of which appear only once. The CDR3 extends over 14 amino acids. Trimming took 0 bases from V and 3 from J, leaving 7 bases between them. CDR1 is SGDLS and CDR2 is YYNGEE in the germline V gene.

The rearrangement uses TRBV9 and TRBJ1-3; D is unresolved. This sequence originates from a woman aged 45-60 years with alopecia areata. Some clones in this sample may be carry-over from other donors' samples. This specimen was whole blood, taken in connection with sensitization to the hapten diphenylcyclopropenone (DPC). The DNA of the CDR3 is TGTGCCAGCAGCGTAGAGGGCAGTGGAAACACCATATATTTT. This encodes CASSVEGSGNTIYF.